The rows below give T cell receptor beta chains drawn from one sample of a study of blood T cell repertoires in COVID-19. The repertoire was sequenced with immunoSEQ multiplex PCR; TCRdb's copy has only in-frame clones and lacks some. The sample gives tens of thousands of clones, about 91% of which show up once; under 2.5% is in the top ten. The source material was peripheral blood. The receptors here all came from a man in his sixties with acute or convalescent COVID-19. The CDR3 runs from the conserved cysteine through the conserved F or W. A D gene is named only where the DNA matches it firmly. Clone size is shown for a subset of rows, as once, few, many or a class of expanded clone.

j_call clone_size v_call cdr3_length d_call cdr3_aa cdr3_nt
TRBJ2-1 NA TRBV9 11 NA CASSLADEQFF TGTGCCAGCAGCTTAGCGGATGAGCAGTTCTTC
TRBJ2-7 NA TRBV19 16 NA CASSIGPANVAYEQYF TGTGCCAGTAGTATAGGCCCTGCGAACGTCGCATACGAGCAGTACTTC
TRBJ1-2 few TRBV29-1 14 TRBD1 CSVTLPGQDYGYTF TGCAGCGTTACTCTCCCGGGACAGGACTATGGCTACACCTTC
TRBJ2-1 once TRBV7-2 16 TRBD2 CASSLSTSGSTDEQFF TGTGCCAGCAGCTTATCGACTAGCGGGAGTACCGATGAGCAGTTCTTC
TRBJ1-2 few TRBV28 12 NA CASSSEYDGYTF TGTGCCAGCAGTTCCGAGTATGATGGCTACACCTTC
TRBJ2-7 NA TRBV6-5 14 TRBD2 CATVLAGVMGEQYF TGTGCCACGGTTCTAGCGGGTGTGATGGGGGAGCAGTACTTC
TRBJ2-5 NA TRBV24-1 17 TRBD2 CATSDLGEGWSGETQYF TGTGCCACCAGTGATCTCGGGGAGGGATGGTCTGGAGAGACCCAGTACTTC
TRBJ1-1 NA TRBV5-6 15 NA CASSTGVRDTTEAFF TGTGCCAGCAGCACCGGGGTACGGGACACCACTGAAGCTTTCTTT
TRBJ2-7 NA TRBV7-3 19 TRBD1 CASSLTPSARQGATYEQYF TGTGCCAGCAGCTTAACCCCCTCCGCGAGGCAGGGGGCCACCTACGAGCAGTACTTC
TRBJ2-3 NA TRBV7-9 15 TRBD1 CASSSGQGLTDTQYF TGTGCCAGCAGCTCGGGACAGGGCTTGACAGATACGCAGTATTTT
TRBJ2-3 NA TRBV6-5 16 NA CASSYLPHQRTDTQYF TGTGCCAGCAGTTATCTCCCCCACCAGCGAACAGATACGCAGTATTTT
TRBJ2-7 NA TRBV28 14 TRBD2 CASSQPGGAHEQYF TGTGCCAGCAGCCAGCCGGGAGGCGCCCACGAGCAGTACTTC
TRBJ1-1 NA TRBV10-3 13 NA CAIRVTVNTEAFF TGTGCCATCAGGGTAACAGTGAACACTGAAGCTTTCTTT
TRBJ1-1 NA TRBV5-1 15 NA CASSLADRPNTEAFF TGCGCCAGCAGCTTGGCTGACAGGCCGAACACTGAAGCTTTCTTT
TRBJ1-4 NA TRBV6-5 14 TRBD1 CASSFDRGSEKLFF TGTGCCAGCAGTTTTGACAGGGGTAGCGAAAAACTGTTTTTT
TRBJ2-1 NA TRBV15 15 TRBD2 CATSRDSSGRHEQFF TGTGCCACCAGCAGAGATTCTAGCGGGAGGCATGAGCAGTTCTTC
TRBJ1-1 once TRBV20-1 11 NA CSARGDTEAFF TGCAGTGCTAGGGGAGACACTGAAGCTTTCTTT